The entry below describes one T cell receptor (beta chain). The clone's antigen remains unknown. No base quality values were provided; no much bigger clone lies one nucleotide off. In light of the paper, this sample's time point label describes: pretreatment peripheral blood. The cohort included about 30 patients with locally advanced or metastatic urothelial carcinoma who were treated at Memorial Sloan Kettering on a trial protocol. Peripheral blood mononuclear cells were collected pretreatment and during treatment, with between 1 and 8 total time points obtained per patient. The Qiagen DNeasy Blood extraction kit was used to purify genomic DNA from total PBMCs and from tumor samples. Collected pretreatment and during treatment, PBMCs were isolated and stored as previously described. Relative to germline, V is missing 1 base and J is missing 5 bases, with 0 bases of the junction outside any gene match. CDR1 and CDR2 (SGHTA, FQGNSA) derive from the germline V gene. The CDR3 holds 14 amino acids from the cysteine to the phenylalanine. Only the CDR3 portion is preserved as DNA: 42 bases, with reading frame beginning at the first base.

Synthetic TCR analog templates were spiked into each PCR to estimate absolute template abundance from read counts. TCRbeta CDR3 regions were amplified from genomic DNA with bias-controlled V and J gene primers using the immunoSEQ assay. Sequencing of rearranged TCRbeta segments was performed at approximately 20X coverage. Regarding the original processing steps: Sequencing errors were corrected by clustering, and CDR3s were annotated against IMGT so that V, D and J genes could be assigned. Only productive TCRbeta rearrangements were used in downstream analyses, excluding out-of-frame or stop-codon sequences. Clonality was computed as one minus Shannon entropy normalized by the log of the number of unique productive sequences. Clones differing between time points or between blood and tumor were identified using Fisher's exact test with Benjamini-Hochberg correction, with an adjusted p below 0.01 applied as the threshold. Not all clones reach the TCRdb copy of this immuneACCESS table, which keeps in-frame sequences only. Checked studies attribute under half of the gap to unresolved V genes and leave the rest unexplained. The V and J calls and the clone size are those of that table, but D and trimming were determined from the DNA. The sample table contains approximately 90,000 clones; only one count was recorded for 85% of them. Of the sample, about 15% falls within the top ten clones.

The data stem from a study of PD-L1 blockade in urothelial cancer (dated by TCRdb to about 2017). General notes on the study: All patients started therapy in about 2014 and received atezolizumab 1,200 mg intravenously every 3 weeks. About 85% of the 29 patients were males with bladder-origin urothelial cancer, and about 60% of the roughly 30 reported a prior smoking history. Patients had an ECOG performance status of 0 or 1 and had received between 0 and 3 prior chemotherapy regimens. Blood samples were analyzed at two time points: 3 weeks after treatment start (second dose) and 6 weeks after treatment start. A median of roughly 140,000 T cells and some 90,000 unique TCRs was obtained from blood samples, and a median clonality of around 0.08 was observed. Somatic, immune and clinical correlates of response to PD-L1 blockade with atezolizumab in urothelial cancer were the focus of an exploratory multi-omic analysis. Pretreatment tumor samples, along with matched peripheral blood serially collected before and after atezolizumab treatment, were subjected to TCR sequencing. Durable clinical benefit was defined as a progression-free survival longer than 6 months, and TCR features were additionally tested against progression-free survival and overall survival. Whole exome sequencing and RNA sequencing of pretreatment tumors were performed alongside TCR sequencing in the same patients. Nine or ten patients reached durable clinical benefit, while some 21 patients did not. Approximately 29 patients had pretreatment blood TCR-seq, roughly 25 had at least one posttreatment blood collection, and roughly 25 had tumor TCR-seq.

Study-level results and caveats: Small sample size (n of about 30) and many exploratory analyses mean the results are intended to be hypothesis-generating. Improved progression-free and overall survival was found to be associated with pretreatment peripheral blood TCR clonality below the median. Patients with durable benefit showed greater expansion of tumor-associated TCR clones in peripheral blood 3 weeks after starting treatment (n ≈ 20, p = 0.022).

Material: PBMCs, obtained around atezolizumab (anti-PD-L1) treatment. The clonotype originates from a man in his sixties with urothelial cancer. The chain is made from TRBV7-2 and TRBJ1-5, with 9 middle bases fitting TRBD1. The CDR3 amino acid sequence is: CASSLGTGDQPQHF. The sequenced DNA is TGTGCCAGCAGCTTAGGGACAGGGGATCAGCCCCAGCATTTT.